The present T cell receptor (beta chain) was sequenced within a study of T cell changes during pregnancy in multiple sclerosis. Many counts were recorded for this clone. Clones were sequenced by immunoSEQ multiplex PCR, and TCRdb holds only the in-frame ones, with some missing. Among fewer than 65,000 clones listed, approximately 93% were seen once. This receptor was identified in a female donor with multiple sclerosis, enrolled in a pregnancy study. The specimen comprised CD4+ T cells from peripheral blood mononuclear cells, sampled in the third trimester of pregnancy.

The CDR3 DNA sequence: TGTGCCACCAGCGGAAGACCGGGACAGGGAACGGATACGCAGTATTTT. It translates to CATSGRPGQGTDTQYF. This rearrangement joins TRBV15 to TRBJ2-3; TRBD1 agrees at 9 bases. Germline V CDR1 and CDR2: LNHNV, YYDKDF (reference sequence). J gave up 6 bases and V 5 bases, and 12 bases lay outside the gene matches. The CDR3 spans 16 residues.